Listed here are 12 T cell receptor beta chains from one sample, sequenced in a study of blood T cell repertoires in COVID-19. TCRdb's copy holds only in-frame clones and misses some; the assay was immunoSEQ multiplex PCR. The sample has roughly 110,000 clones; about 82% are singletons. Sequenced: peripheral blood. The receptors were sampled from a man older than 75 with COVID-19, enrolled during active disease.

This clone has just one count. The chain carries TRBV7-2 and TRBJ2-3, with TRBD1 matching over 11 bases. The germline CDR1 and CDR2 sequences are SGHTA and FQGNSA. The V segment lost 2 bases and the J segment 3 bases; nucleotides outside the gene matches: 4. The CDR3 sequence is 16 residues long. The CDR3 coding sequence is TGTGCCAGCAGCTTACCCGGACAGGGGGCGACAGATACGCAGTATTTT. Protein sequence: CASSLPGQGATDTQYF.

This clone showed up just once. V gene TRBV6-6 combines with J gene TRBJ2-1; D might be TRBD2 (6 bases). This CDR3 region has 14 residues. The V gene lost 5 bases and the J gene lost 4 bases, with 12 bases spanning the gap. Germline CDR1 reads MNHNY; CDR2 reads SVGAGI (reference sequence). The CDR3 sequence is CASSTGGVYNEQFF. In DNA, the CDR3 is TGTGCCAGCAGTACAGGAGGGGTTTACAATGAGCAGTTCTTC.

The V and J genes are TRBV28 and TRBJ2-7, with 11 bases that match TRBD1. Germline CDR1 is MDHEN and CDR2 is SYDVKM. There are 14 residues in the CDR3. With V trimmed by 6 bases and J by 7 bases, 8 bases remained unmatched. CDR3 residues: CASRSGQGAGEQYF. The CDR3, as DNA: TGTGCCAGCAGATCAGGACAGGGGGCTGGGGAGCAGTACTTC.

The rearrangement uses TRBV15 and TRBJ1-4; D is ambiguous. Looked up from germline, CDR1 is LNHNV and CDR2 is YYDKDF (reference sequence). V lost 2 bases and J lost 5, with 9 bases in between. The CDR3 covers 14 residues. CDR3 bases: TGTGCCACCAGCAGAAATTGGGAGAATGAAAAACTGTTTTTT. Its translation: CATSRNWENEKLFF.

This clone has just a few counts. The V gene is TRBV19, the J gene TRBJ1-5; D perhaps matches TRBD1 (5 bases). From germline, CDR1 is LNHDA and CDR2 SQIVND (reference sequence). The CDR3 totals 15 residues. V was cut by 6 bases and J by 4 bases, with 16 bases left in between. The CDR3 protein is CASRGMGGMNQPQHF. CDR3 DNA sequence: TGTGCCAGTAGGGGTATGGGGGGTATGAATCAGCCCCAGCATTTT.

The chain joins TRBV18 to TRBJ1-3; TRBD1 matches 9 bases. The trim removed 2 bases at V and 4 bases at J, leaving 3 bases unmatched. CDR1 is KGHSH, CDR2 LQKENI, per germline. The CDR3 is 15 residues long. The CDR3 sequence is CASSPADRGGNTIYF. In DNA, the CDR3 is TGTGCCAGCTCACCAGCGGACAGGGGAGGAAACACCATATATTTT.

The CDR3 sequence is CAWSPRAGPTEAFF. The CDR3 nucleotides are TGTGCCTGGAGCCCGCGAGCGGGGCCCACTGAAGCTTTCTTT. The V call is TRBV30, the J call TRBJ1-1; a possible D gene is TRBD1 (5 bases). There are 14 residues in the CDR3. Germline values: CDR1 GTSNPN, CDR2 SVGIG (reference sequence). Trimming removed 3 bases at V and 4 bases at J, with 15 bases between.

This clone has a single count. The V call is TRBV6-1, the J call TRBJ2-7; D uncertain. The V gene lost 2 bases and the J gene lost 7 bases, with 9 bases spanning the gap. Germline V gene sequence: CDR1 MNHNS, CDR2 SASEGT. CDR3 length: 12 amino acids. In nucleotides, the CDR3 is TGTGCCAGCAGTGAACCTCTATCGGAGCAGTACTTC. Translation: CASSEPLSEQYF.

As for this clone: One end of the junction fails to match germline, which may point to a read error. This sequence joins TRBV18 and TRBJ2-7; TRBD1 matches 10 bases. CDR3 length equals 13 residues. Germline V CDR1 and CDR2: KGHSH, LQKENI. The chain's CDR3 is CASSPRDRGLVNF. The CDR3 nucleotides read TGTGCCAGCTCACCCCGGGACAGGGGTTTGGTGAACTTC.

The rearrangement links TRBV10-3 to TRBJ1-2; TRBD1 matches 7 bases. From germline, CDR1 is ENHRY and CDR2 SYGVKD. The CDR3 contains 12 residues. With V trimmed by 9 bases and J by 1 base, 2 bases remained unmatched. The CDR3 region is CAIWDSNYGYTF. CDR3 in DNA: TGTGCCATTTGGGACAGTAACTATGGCTACACCTTC.

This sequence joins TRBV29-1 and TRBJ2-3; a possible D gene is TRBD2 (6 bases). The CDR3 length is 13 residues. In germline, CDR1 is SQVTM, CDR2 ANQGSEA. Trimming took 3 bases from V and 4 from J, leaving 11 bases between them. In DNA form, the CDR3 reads TGCAGCGTTGAGGGACTTTGGGCAGATACGCAGTATTTT. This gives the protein CSVEGLWADTQYF.

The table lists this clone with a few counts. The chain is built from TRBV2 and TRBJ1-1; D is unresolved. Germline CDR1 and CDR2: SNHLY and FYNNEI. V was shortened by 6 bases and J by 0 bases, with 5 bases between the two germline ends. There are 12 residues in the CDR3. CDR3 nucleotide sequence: TGTGCCAGCAGCGAGATGAACACTGAAGCTTTCTTT. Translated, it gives CASSEMNTEAFF. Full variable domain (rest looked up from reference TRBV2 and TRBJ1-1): EPEVTQTPSHQVTQMGQEVILRCVPISNHLYFYWYRQILGQKVEFLVSFYNNEISEKSEIFDDQFSVERPDGSNFTLKIRSTKLEDSAMYFCASSEMNTEAFFGQGTRLTVV.